The 31 T cell receptor beta chains listed next were all sequenced from one sample in a study of yellow fever vaccine responses in identical twins. Each CDR3 protein gets one entry after TCRdb re-called the RT-PCR reads with MiXCR. This table has more than 350 distinct CDR3 sequences, 60% to 70% appearing once. Sequenced material: T cells from blood (PBMCs), unsorted or a sorted subset (not recorded which), taken before or after yellow fever vaccination (not recorded which). These receptors all come from a female donor who received the yellow fever vaccine.

The CDR3 loop is CASSRGQGESYEQYF. CDR3 DNA sequence: TGTGCCAGCAGCCGTGGACAGGGTGAATCCTACGAGCAGTACTTC. The chain has TRBV6-1 and TRBJ2-7; TRBD1 matches at 8 bases. The CDR3 runs to 15 residues. Germline V gives CDR1 MNHNS, CDR2 SASEGT. V shed 6 bases, J shed 1 base, and the junction held 8 bases outside the gene matches.

The V gene is TRBV11-1, the J gene TRBJ2-3, with a weak D call TRBD2 (5 bases). The CDR3 loop spans 16 amino acids. Between the trimmed V and J ends, which lost 3 bases and 1 base, there was a span of 14 bases. Germline CDR1 SGHAT, CDR2 FQDESV (reference sequence). The chain's CDR3 is CASSFGVSGGTDTQYF. CDR3 bases: TGTGCCAGCAGCTTCGGGGTCTCCGGGGGCACAGATACGCAGTATTTT.

V and J are TRBV10-1 and TRBJ1-2; D gene unclear. CDR1 WNHNN and CDR2 SYGVQD come from the germline V gene (reference sequence). The CDR3 spans 11 residues. V was cut by 4 bases and J by 3 bases, with 3 bases left in between. CDR3 region: CASSGDYGYTF. CDR3 coding DNA: TGCGCCAGCAGTGGAGACTATGGCTACACCTTC.

This clonotype was observed a few times. The V call is TRBV7-1, the J call TRBJ1-5; tentatively, D is TRBD1 (6 bases). TRBV7-1 is known as an ORF, though its function is uncertain. CDR3 length equals 15 residues. Trimming left V 5 bases short and J 0 bases short, with 11 bases between. CDR3 nucleotide sequence: TGTGCCAGCAGCGCCGACAGGCGTAGCAATCAGCCCCAGCATTTT. Its translation: CASSADRRSNQPQHF.

The table lists this clonotype with a few counts. The chain carries TRBV20-1 and TRBJ1-6; 7 positions match TRBD1. CDR3 length equals 14 residues. V shed 6 bases, J shed 9 bases, and the junction held 11 bases outside the gene matches. CDR1 and CDR2 from the germline V gene are DFQATT and SNEGSKA (reference sequence). CDR3 protein: CSASTGAGASPLHF. CDR3 DNA sequence: TGCAGTGCAAGTACAGGGGCCGGGGCTTCACCCCTCCACTTT.

This clonotype was counted a few times. The chain carries TRBV10-3 and TRBJ1-1, with D maybe TRBD1 (5 bases). Germline-derived CDR1 and CDR2 are ENHRY and SYGVKD. The ends were cut back, 0 bases at V and 3 bases at J, with 11 bases in the middle. The CDR3 length is 15 residues. In nucleotides, the CDR3 is TGTGCCATCAGTGAGTCAACGCAGGGTGACACTGAAGCTTTCTTT. It is translated as CAISESTQGDTEAFF.

The V call is TRBV29-1, the J call TRBJ2-1; TRBD2 aligns across 12 bases. This CDR3 has 17 residues. The V gene's germline CDR1 is SQVTM and CDR2 ANQGSEA. J lost 6 bases, V lost 0 bases, and 9 bases had no gene match. CDR3 sequence: CSVEDPRLAGARNEQFF. The CDR3, as DNA: TGCAGCGTTGAAGACCCCCGACTAGCGGGGGCCCGCAATGAGCAGTTCTTC.

The chain links TRBV15 to TRBJ1-2, with D unclear. This CDR3 region has 11 residues. V was cut by 6 bases and J by 5 bases, with 7 bases left in between. Germline assignment: CDR1 LNHNV and CDR2 YYDKDF (reference sequence). CDR3 DNA sequence: TGTGCCACCAGGGACGGGTATGGCTACACCTTC. It translates to CATRDGYGYTF.

This rearrangement joins TRBV11-3 to TRBJ2-1; the match to TRBD2 covers 10 bases. J gave up 6 bases and V 7 bases, and 6 bases lay outside the gene matches. Germline V gene sequence: CDR1 SGHNT, CDR2 YENEEA. This CDR3 has 14 amino acids. Here the CDR3 DNA reads TGTGCCAGCACTCCGAGCGGGAGGGGCAATGAGCAGTTCTTC. It specifies CASTPSGRGNEQFF.

The rearrangement joins TRBV29-1 to TRBJ2-1; the D call may be TRBD1 or TRBD2 (5 bases each). Germline V gene lookup returns CDR1 SQVTM and CDR2 ANQGSEA. The CDR3 consists of 11 residues. V lost 6 bases, J lost 8 bases, and 11 bases lay in between. The CDR3 coding sequence is TGCAGCGTAGCTCAGGGAGATGAGCAGTTCTTC. It translates to CSVAQGDEQFF.

The chain links TRBV27 to TRBJ2-3; no firm D call. Trimming removed 3 bases at V and 1 base at J, with 2 bases between. The CDR3 has 12 amino acids. Germline CDR1 reads MNHEY; CDR2 reads SMNVEV (reference sequence). The CDR3 nucleotides read TGTGCCAGCAGTTTGGGCACAGATACGCAGTATTTT. Translation: CASSLGTDTQYF.

This clonotype has more than one count but fewer than ten. V usage is TRBV23-1 and J usage is TRBJ1-2, with D perhaps TRBD1 (5 bases). TRBV23-1 is an ORF; its function is uncertain. Trimming stripped 0 bases from V and 3 bases from J, with 20 bases between. The CDR3 runs to 18 residues. In DNA form, the CDR3 reads TGCGCCAGCAGTCAATCGATCCAACAGGTCCTAAGGGACTATGGCTACACCTTC. It encodes CASSQSIQQVLRDYGYTF.

The V gene is TRBV7-9, the J gene TRBJ2-5, with a possible D match to TRBD2 (5 bases). Trimming shortened V by 2 bases and J by 5 bases, and 12 bases separated the two germline ends. Germline CDR1 reads SEHNR; CDR2 reads FQNEAQ (reference sequence). This CDR3 contains 14 residues. The CDR3, as DNA: TGTGCCAGCAGCTTAACCATCGGGATGGAGACCCAGTACTTC. Amino acids: CASSLTIGMETQYF.

The chain couples TRBV5-4 to TRBJ2-2; maybe TRBD1 (6 bases). Germline CDR1 reads SGHNT; CDR2 reads YYREEE (reference sequence). V lost 3 bases to trimming and J lost 4 bases, with 10 bases between them. The CDR3 consists of 14 residues. The CDR3 region has the DNA TGTGCCAGCAGCTGGGACACCCTCACCGGGGAGCTGTTTTTT. Translated: CASSWDTLTGELFF.

The chain combines TRBV7-3 with TRBJ2-3, with TRBD2 matching 7 bases. The V segment lost 5 bases and the J segment 6 bases; nucleotides outside the gene matches: 5. The CDR3 has 13 amino acids. Germline lookup yields CDR1 SGHTA and CDR2 FQGTGA. CDR3 bases: TGTGCCAGCAGCCCCCTGGGGGGGGATACGCAGTATTTT. Protein sequence: CASSPLGGDTQYF.

The rearrangement links TRBV2 to TRBJ2-2, with TRBD2 matching 7 bases. Trimming took 5 bases from V and 4 from J; bases not matched to a gene: 4. Germline-derived CDR1 and CDR2 are SNHLY and FYNNEI. CDR3 size: 14 residues. The CDR3 loop reads CASSLSGGTGELFF. The DNA of the CDR3 is TGTGCCAGCAGTCTGTCGGGGGGCACCGGGGAGCTGTTTTTT.

V usage is TRBV4-2 and J usage is TRBJ1-2; maybe TRBD1 (5 bases). The CDR3 covers 12 residues. The V end lost 5 bases, the J end lost 9 bases, and 13 bases lay between the germline ends. The germline CDR1 and CDR2 sequences are LGHNA and YNFKEQ. CDR3 DNA: TGTGCCAGCAGCGGAGAGAAGGGGAGCTACACCTTC. Amino acid sequence: CASSGEKGSYTF.

Only a few counts were recorded for this clonotype. The gene calls are TRBV4-3 and TRBJ1-3; D is undetermined. The CDR3 runs 16 residues. V was shortened by 5 bases and J by 4 bases, with 18 bases between the two germline ends. Germline-derived CDR1 and CDR2 are LGHNA and YSLEER. CDR3 in DNA: TGCGCCAGCAGCACATCTTACACACTTACCGGAAACACCATATATTTT. Translating it yields CASSTSYTLTGNTIYF.

This sequence joins TRBV4-2 and TRBJ1-6; D unresolved. This CDR3 contains 14 residues. Germline values: CDR1 LGHNA, CDR2 YNFKEQ. V gave up 1 base and J gave up 4 bases, with 5 bases separating them. The CDR3 sequence is CASSQGIYNSPLHF. In DNA form, the CDR3 reads TGTGCCAGCAGCCAAGGCATTTATAATTCACCCCTCCACTTT.

The V gene is TRBV30, the J gene TRBJ1-2; TRBD1 matches 7 bases. The CDR3 runs 14 residues. CDR1 GTSNPN and CDR2 SVGIG come from the germline V gene (reference sequence). J was trimmed by 2 bases and V by 3 bases; bases with no gene match: 6. The chain's CDR3 is CAWRYRGMNYGYTF. Here the CDR3 DNA reads TGTGCCTGGAGGTACAGGGGAATGAACTATGGCTACACCTTC.

This clonotype has just a few counts. The gene calls are TRBV4-1 and TRBJ1-2; possibly TRBD1 for D (6 bases). The germline V and J ends were trimmed by 1 base and 5 bases, with 14 bases remaining between them. The CDR3 consists of 15 residues. CDR1 MGHRA and CDR2 YSYEKL come from the germline V gene. The CDR3 is CASSQVLEGEYGYTF. The CDR3 DNA reads as TGCGCCAGCAGCCAAGTTCTTGAGGGGGAATATGGCTACACCTTC.

In this sample, this clonotype turned up a few times. The genes are TRBV11-1 and TRBJ1-4, with D maybe TRBD1 (5 bases). V lost 6 bases and J lost 2, with 19 bases in between. Germline values: CDR1 SGHAT, CDR2 FQDESV (reference sequence). The CDR3 contains 17 residues. In DNA form, the CDR3 reads TGTGCCAGCAGACAATCAAAGGGGCGGAGGACTAATGAAAAACTGTTTTTT. It codes for CASRQSKGRRTNEKLFF. Filled out from reference TRBV11-1 and TRBJ1-4, the complete variable domain reads EAEVAQSPRYKITEKSQAVAFWCDPISGHATLYWYRQILGQGPELLVQFQDESVVDDSQLPKDRFSAERLKGVDSTLKIQPAELGDSAMYLCASRQSKGRRTNEKLFFGSGTQLSVL.

The J gene is TRBJ2-2, the V gene TRBV10-1; 10 nucleotides agree with TRBD1. Trimming took 4 bases from V and 1 from J; bases not matched to a gene: 3. The CDR3 has 16 amino acids. CDR1 and CDR2 (germline): WNHNN, SYGVQD (reference sequence). This chain's CDR3 is CASSGGQGVNTGELFF. The DNA for the CDR3 is TGCGCCAGCAGTGGTGGACAGGGGGTGAACACCGGGGAGCTGTTTTTT.

V gene TRBV4-1 combines with J gene TRBJ1-4; no firm D call. Germline CDR1 reads MGHRA; CDR2 reads YSYEKL. Trimming took off 1 base at V and 8 bases at J, with 11 bases between the two ends. This CDR3 region has 14 residues. CDR3 amino acids: CASSQVTLGEKLFF. The CDR3 DNA sequence: TGCGCCAGCAGCCAAGTGACTCTTGGGGAAAAACTGTTTTTT.

The gene calls are TRBV11-1 and TRBJ1-1; tentatively, D is TRBD1 (5 bases). V was cut by 7 bases and J by 2 bases, with 8 bases left in between. CDR3 length: 12 residues. Looked up from germline, CDR1 is SGHAT and CDR2 is FQDESV (reference sequence). The CDR3 DNA is TGTGCCAGCACGGGGCTCAACACTGAAGCTTTCTTT. This gives the protein CASTGLNTEAFF.

The V and J genes are TRBV6-1 and TRBJ1-1, with D uncertain. There are 15 residues in the CDR3. The germline V gene encodes CDR1 MNHNS and CDR2 SASEGT. Trimming cost V 9 bases and J 6 bases, with 23 bases left between them. The CDR3 coding sequence is TGTGCCAGTGGAAAGGTGGGCCCCCTAATCCCTGAAGCTTTCTTT. It translates to CASGKVGPLIPEAFF.

This clonotype was recorded once. The V call is TRBV6-5, the J call TRBJ2-7, with 7 bases matching TRBD1. The ends lost 6 bases at V and 4 bases at J; junction bases unmatched: 6. This CDR3 has 13 residues. Germline assignment: CDR1 MNHEY and CDR2 SVGAGI. The CDR3 DNA sequence: TGTGCCAGCAGCCCCACAGGGGTTTACGAGCAGTACTTC. It is translated as CASSPTGVYEQYF.

This clonotype was counted a few times. The J gene is TRBJ1-5, the V gene TRBV23-1; 9 bases align to TRBD1. TRBV23-1 is identified as an open reading frame with a role that is uncertain. This CDR3 region has 18 residues. V was pared by 0 bases and J by 5 bases, with 11 bases of the junction left unmatched. Here the CDR3 reads CASSQSLRWTGEDQPQHF. The DNA for the CDR3 is TGCGCCAGCAGTCAATCACTTAGATGGACAGGGGAGGATCAGCCCCAGCATTTT.

The CDR3 DNA sequence: TGTGCCATCAGTGGGACAGGGGTGCCAGATACGCAGTATTTT. Encoded protein: CAISGTGVPDTQYF. This rearrangement joins TRBV10-3 to TRBJ2-3, with TRBD1 identical over 9 bases. There are 14 residues in the CDR3. Germline CDR1 is ENHRY and CDR2 is SYGVKD. J was trimmed by 4 bases and V by 4 bases; bases with no gene match: 3.

The chain combines TRBV7-9 with TRBJ2-3; D not resolved. V shed 3 bases and J shed 2 bases, with 9 bases lying between them. Germline lookup yields CDR1 SEHNR and CDR2 FQNEAQ (reference sequence). CDR3 length: 14 amino acids. The CDR3 DNA reads TGTGCCAGCAGCTTGGGCGCGGTCACAGATACGCAGTATTTT. It yields the protein CASSLGAVTDTQYF.

The chain joins TRBV3-1 to TRBJ2-7, with a possible D match to TRBD2 (6 bases). The CDR3 contains 16 residues. Trimming took off 5 bases at V and 6 bases at J, with 23 bases between the two ends. Looked up from germline, CDR1 is LGHDT and CDR2 is YNNKEL (reference sequence). CDR3 loop: CASSTRTGTHFTEQYF. The CDR3 nucleotides are TGTGCCAGCAGCACACGCACCGGGACTCACTTCACCGAGCAGTACTTC.